This T cell receptor (beta chain) came from a study of monozygotic twins with inflammatory bowel disease. From its re-call of the 5' RACE reads, TCRdb lists each CDR3 protein once, without DNA. This sample contains approximately 330,000 distinct CDR3 sequences. Donors each gave more than 2 ml of blood. The CDR3 runs 16 residues. CDR1 is SGHRS, CDR2 YFSETQ, per germline. This sequence originates from a human donor with ulcerative colitis or Crohn's disease, or a healthy co-twin of an affected twin (not recorded which). The specimen sequenced was blood. V gene TRBV5-1 combines with J gene TRBJ2-1; the D gene TCRdb calls, TRBD2, cannot be checked with no DNA. CDR3 protein: CASSLGTHLTYNEQFF.